Described below is a single TCR beta chain sequence and its context. Other DNA sequences within the sample encode an identical CDR3. This record belongs to a study of control samples from healthy donors and cancer patients. Unmatched junction bases numbered 2, after V lost 4 bases and J lost 2 bases. The CDR3 is 13 residues long. Germline lookup yields CDR1 SGHRS and CDR2 YFSETQ. TCRdb keeps only in-frame clones here, not all; method: immunoSEQ multiplex PCR. The sample has approximately 170,000 clones, just over 85% seen once; the top ten hold nearly 5%. This receptor was identified in a woman under 40 in good health. The chain is built from TRBV5-1 and TRBJ1-2; 7 bases map to TRBD1. Sequenced sample: blood. The DNA for the CDR3 is TGCGCCAGCAGCCTGGGACAGAACTATGGCTACACCTTC. This encodes CASSLGQNYGYTF.